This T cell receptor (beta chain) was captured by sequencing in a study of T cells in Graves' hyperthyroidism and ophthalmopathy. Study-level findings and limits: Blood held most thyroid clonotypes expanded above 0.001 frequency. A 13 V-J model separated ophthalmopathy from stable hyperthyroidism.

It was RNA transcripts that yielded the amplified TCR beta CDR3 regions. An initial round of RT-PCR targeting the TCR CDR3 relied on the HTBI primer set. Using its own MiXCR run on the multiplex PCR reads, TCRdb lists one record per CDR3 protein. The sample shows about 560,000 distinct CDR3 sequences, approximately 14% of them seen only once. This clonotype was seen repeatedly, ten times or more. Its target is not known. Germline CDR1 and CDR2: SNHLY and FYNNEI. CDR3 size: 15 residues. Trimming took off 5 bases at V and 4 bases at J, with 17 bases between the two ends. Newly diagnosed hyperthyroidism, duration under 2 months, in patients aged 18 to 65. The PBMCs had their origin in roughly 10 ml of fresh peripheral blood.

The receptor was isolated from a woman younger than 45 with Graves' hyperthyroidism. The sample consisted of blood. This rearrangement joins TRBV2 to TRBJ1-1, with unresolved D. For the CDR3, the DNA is TGTGCCAGCAGTTTCCCTAGGGCCGAGGCCACTGAAGCTTTCTTT. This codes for CASSFPRAEATEAFF.